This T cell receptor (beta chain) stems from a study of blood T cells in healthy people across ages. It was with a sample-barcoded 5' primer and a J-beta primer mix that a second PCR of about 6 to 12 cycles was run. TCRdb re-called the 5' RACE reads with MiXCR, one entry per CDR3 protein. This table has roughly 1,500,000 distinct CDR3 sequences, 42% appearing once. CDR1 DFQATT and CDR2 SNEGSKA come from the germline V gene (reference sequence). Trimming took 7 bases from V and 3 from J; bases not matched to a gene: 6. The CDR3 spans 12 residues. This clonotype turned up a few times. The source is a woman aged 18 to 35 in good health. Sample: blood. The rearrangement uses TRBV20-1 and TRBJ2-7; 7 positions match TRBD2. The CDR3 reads CSGAGIHYEQYF. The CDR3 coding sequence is TGCAGTGGAGCGGGGATTCACTACGAGCAGTACTTC.